Each of the 20 T cell receptor beta chains below was sequenced from the same sample in a study of blood T cell repertoires in COVID-19. Some clones are missing from TCRdb's copy, which holds only in-frame ones; the method was immunoSEQ multiplex PCR. This table has over 350,000 clones, nearly 90% appearing once. Sequencing used PBMCs or T cells enriched from blood (not recorded which). The receptors here all came from a woman younger than 30 with acute COVID-19.

V is TRBV5-6 and J is TRBJ2-1, with 8 bases lining up with TRBD1. The CDR3 runs 14 residues. CDR1 and CDR2 from the germline V gene are SGHDT and YYEEEE. V shed 0 bases and J 6 bases; nucleotides not matched to a gene: 2. In DNA, the CDR3 is TGTGCCAGCAGCTTGGCAACAGGGGGCAATGAGCAGTTCTTC. As protein: CASSLATGGNEQFF. Filled out from reference TRBV5-6 and TRBJ2-1, the complete variable domain reads DAGVTQSPTHLIKTRGQQVTLRCSPKSGHDTVSWYQQALGQGPQFIFQYYEEEERQRGNFPDRFSGHQFPNYSSELNVNALLLGDSALYLCASSLATGGNEQFFGPGTRLTVL.

This clone was seen just once. The chain joins TRBV5-4 to TRBJ2-5; a weak D match, TRBD1 (5 bases). Per germline, CDR1 SGHNT and CDR2 YYREEE (reference sequence). V was shortened by 1 base and J by 4 bases, with 5 bases between the two germline ends. The CDR3 extends over 12 amino acids. The CDR3 loop reads CASSLQGETQYF. DNA for the CDR3: TGTGCCAGCAGCTTGCAGGGAGAGACCCAGTACTTC.

The chain couples TRBV4-1 to TRBJ2-4; 8 bases are a match to TRBD1. Looked up from germline, CDR1 is MGHRA and CDR2 is YSYEKL. This CDR3 spans 19 amino acids. The V and J ends lost 1 base and 5 bases, in that order; junction bases with no gene match: 16. The CDR3 here is CASSQGFPRTGTLENIQYF. CDR3 nucleotide sequence: TGCGCCAGCAGCCAAGGTTTTCCTCGGACAGGGACATTGGAAAACATTCAGTACTTC.

The chain carries TRBV6-5 and TRBJ2-7; no clear D gene. Germline V lookup: CDR1 MNHEY, CDR2 SVGAGI. CDR3 length: 13 amino acids. The V and J ends lost 4 bases and 0 bases respectively, with 7 bases between them. The CDR3 reads CASSSESSYEQYF. CDR3 coding DNA: TGTGCCAGCAGTTCCGAGAGCTCCTACGAGCAGTACTTC.

The V and J genes are TRBV19 and TRBJ2-7, with 8 nucleotides matching TRBD2. V shed 5 bases and J 1 base; nucleotides not matched to a gene: 7. Germline CDR1 LNHDA, CDR2 SQIVND (reference sequence). The CDR3 is 15 residues long. The DNA of the CDR3 is TGTGCCAGTAGTGGGATGACTAGCGCTTCCTACGAGCAGTACTTC. This gives the protein CASSGMTSASYEQYF.

The chain recombines TRBV10-2 with TRBJ1-5, with 7 bases fitting TRBD1. J was trimmed by 2 bases and V by 6 bases; bases with no gene match: 7. Per the germline V gene, CDR1 is WSHSY and CDR2 is SAAADI. The CDR3 runs 15 residues. Written as DNA, the CDR3 is TGCGCCAGCAGGAAGGGGGCCGGGGGCAATCAGCCCCAGCATTTT. It yields the protein CASRKGAGGNQPQHF.

V is TRBV7-9 and J is TRBJ2-7, with D perhaps matching TRBD1 (5 bases). Trimming cost V 1 base and J 4 bases, with 17 bases left between them. Germline V gene lookup returns CDR1 SEHNR and CDR2 FQNEAQ (reference sequence). CDR3 size: 16 residues. In DNA form, the CDR3 reads TGTGCCAGCAGCTTAGTGCAGGGTGTCGGTCTGTACGAGCAGTACTTC. Protein sequence: CASSLVQGVGLYEQYF.

V and J are TRBV5-1 and TRBJ1-6, with 9 bases fitting TRBD1. Germline CDR1 SGHRS, CDR2 YFSETQ. The CDR3 is 17 amino acids. The V segment lost 4 bases and the J segment 6 bases; nucleotides outside the gene matches: 11. The CDR3: CASSPLGTTGGNSPLHF. CDR3 DNA sequence: TGCGCCAGCAGCCCGTTGGGAACGACAGGGGGTAATTCACCCCTCCACTTT.

J is TRBJ1-2 and V is TRBV11-2, with 8 bases identical to TRBD1. The CDR3 length is 14 residues. V trimming: 4 bases; J trimming: 4 bases; junction bases outside the gene matches: 5. Germline V CDR1 and CDR2: SGHAT, FQNNGV. The DNA for the CDR3 is TGTGCCAGCAGCTCGACAGGGGACAGCTATGGCTACACCTTC. Encoded protein: CASSSTGDSYGYTF.

This chain links TRBV7-2 with TRBJ1-1, with a weak D call TRBD1 (5 bases). Germline V CDR1 and CDR2: SGHTA, FQGNSA. V was shortened by 5 bases and J by 5 bases, with 12 bases between the two germline ends. This CDR3 has 13 amino acids. The CDR3 sequence is CASSLKGRTEAFF. CDR3 in DNA: TGTGCCAGCAGCCTAAAGGGGCGTACTGAAGCTTTCTTT.

V gene TRBV4-3 combines with J gene TRBJ2-6; possibly TRBD2 for D (5 bases). The CDR3 runs 15 residues. V was clipped by 3 bases and J by 2 bases, with 8 bases between them. CDR1 LGHNA and CDR2 YSLEER come from the germline V gene. The CDR3 DNA reads TGCGCCAGCAGCCACCGGGGTACTGGGGCCAACGTCCTGACTTTC. Its translation is CASSHRGTGANVLTF.

The J gene is TRBJ2-1, the V gene TRBV4-3; 7 positions agree with TRBD2. V was pared by 0 bases and J by 1 base, with 0 bases of the junction left unmatched. CDR1 is LGHNA, CDR2 YSLEER, per germline. This CDR3 region has 15 residues. The chain's CDR3 is CASSQDSGSYNEQFF. CDR3 nucleotides: TGCGCCAGCAGCCAAGATAGCGGGTCCTACAATGAGCAGTTCTTC.

The chain carries TRBV14 and TRBJ2-7, with 9 bases matching TRBD2. V was pared by 4 bases and J by 5 bases, with 12 bases of the junction left unmatched. The CDR3 spans 16 residues. Germline lookup yields CDR1 SGHDN and CDR2 FVKESK. CDR3 DNA: TGTGCCAGCAGCCGGCGCCGTCTAGCGGGAATCGACGAGCAGTACTTC. Protein: CASSRRRLAGIDEQYF.

This chain uses TRBV10-3 with TRBJ2-7, with 9 positions matching TRBD1. Germline values: CDR1 ENHRY, CDR2 SYGVKD. The CDR3 totals 13 residues. J lost 5 bases, V lost 6 bases, and 5 bases had no gene match. This chain's CDR3 is CAISTGGTDEQYF. The DNA for the CDR3 is TGTGCCATCAGCACAGGGGGCACGGACGAGCAGTACTTC.

The chain couples TRBV5-5 to TRBJ1-5; TRBD1 matches at 12 bases. The CDR3 length is 16 residues. The V gene end was trimmed by 0 bases and the J gene end by 7 bases; junction bases not matched to a gene: 5. Germline lookup yields CDR1 SGHKS and CDR2 YYEKEE (reference sequence). The CDR3 protein is CASSLEGTGGWQPQHF. The CDR3 nucleotides are TGTGCCAGCAGCTTGGAGGGGACAGGGGGCTGGCAGCCCCAGCATTTT. Full variable domain (outside the CDR3, taken from reference TRBV5-5 and TRBJ1-5): DAGVTQSPTHLIKTRGQQVTLRCSPISGHKSVSWYQQVLGQGPQFIFQYYEKEERGRGNFPDRFSARQFPNYSSELNVNALLLGDSALYLCASSLEGTGGWQPQHFGDGTRLSIL.

The genes are TRBV28 and TRBJ2-7; D is unclear. V gave up 6 bases and J gave up 0 bases, with 6 bases separating them. The CDR3 has 12 amino acids. Per germline, CDR1 MDHEN and CDR2 SYDVKM. The CDR3 spells CASSRGSYEQYF. The CDR3 nucleotides are TGTGCCAGCAGCCGAGGCTCCTACGAGCAGTACTTC.

This clone showed up just a few times. V gene TRBV4-2 combines with J gene TRBJ2-1; 10 bases fit TRBD1. The germline V gene encodes CDR1 LGHNA and CDR2 YNFKEQ. The CDR3 runs 17 residues. The V and J ends lost 1 base and 3 bases, in that order; junction bases with no gene match: 6. The CDR3, as DNA: TGTGCCAGCAGCCAAGTCATGGGGACAGGGGACTACAATGAGCAGTTCTTC. It encodes CASSQVMGTGDYNEQFF.

The gene calls are TRBV7-2 and TRBJ2-2; 15 positions match TRBD2. The germline V gene encodes CDR1 SGHTA and CDR2 FQGNSA. The trim removed 5 bases at V and 6 bases at J, leaving 10 bases unmatched. The CDR3 is 18 amino acids. This chain's CDR3 is CASSPGLAGGWWAGELFF. The DNA for the CDR3 is TGTGCCAGCAGCCCGGGACTAGCGGGAGGCTGGTGGGCCGGGGAGCTGTTTTTT.

The rearrangement uses TRBV5-4 and TRBJ1-3; possible D gene TRBD1, 5 bases. The germline gives CDR1 SGHNT, CDR2 YYREEE (reference sequence). V was clipped by 3 bases and J by 0 bases, with 13 bases between them. CDR3 length: 16 residues. In DNA, the CDR3 is TGTGCCAGCAGCTGGGGGGGGTCCGACTCTGGAAACACCATATATTTT. It yields the protein CASSWGGSDSGNTIYF.

This clone was recorded once. The V and J genes are TRBV7-9 and TRBJ1-4, with TRBD1 as a possible D gene (6 bases). CDR1 and CDR2 (germline): SEHNR, FQNEAQ (reference sequence). CDR3 length: 15 residues. Trimming took off 3 bases at V and 5 bases at J, with 13 bases between the two ends. The CDR3 DNA reads as TGTGCCAGCAGCTTGCTCCGGGACAAGAATGAAAAACTGTTTTTT. This encodes CASSLLRDKNEKLFF.